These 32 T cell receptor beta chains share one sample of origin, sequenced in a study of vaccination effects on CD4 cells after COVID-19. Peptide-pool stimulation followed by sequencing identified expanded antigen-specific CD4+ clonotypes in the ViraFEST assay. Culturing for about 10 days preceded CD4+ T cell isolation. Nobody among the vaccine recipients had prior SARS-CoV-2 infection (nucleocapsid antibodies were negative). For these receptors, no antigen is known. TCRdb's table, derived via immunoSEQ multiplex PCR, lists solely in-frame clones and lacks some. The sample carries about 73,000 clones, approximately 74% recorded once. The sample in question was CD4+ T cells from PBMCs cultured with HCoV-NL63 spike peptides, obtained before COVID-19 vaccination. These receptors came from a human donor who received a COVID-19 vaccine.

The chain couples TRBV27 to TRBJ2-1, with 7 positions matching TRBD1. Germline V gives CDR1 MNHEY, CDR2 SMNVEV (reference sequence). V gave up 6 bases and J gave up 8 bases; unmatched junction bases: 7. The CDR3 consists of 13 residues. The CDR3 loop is CASRMTGNHEQFF. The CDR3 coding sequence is TGTGCCAGCAGAATGACAGGGAACCATGAGCAGTTCTTC.

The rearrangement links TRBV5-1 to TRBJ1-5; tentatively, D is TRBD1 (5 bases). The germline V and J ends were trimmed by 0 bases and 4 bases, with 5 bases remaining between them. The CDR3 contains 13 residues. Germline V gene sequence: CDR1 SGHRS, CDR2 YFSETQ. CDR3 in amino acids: CASSLAGNQPQHF. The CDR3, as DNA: TGCGCCAGCAGCTTGGCAGGGAATCAGCCCCAGCATTTT.

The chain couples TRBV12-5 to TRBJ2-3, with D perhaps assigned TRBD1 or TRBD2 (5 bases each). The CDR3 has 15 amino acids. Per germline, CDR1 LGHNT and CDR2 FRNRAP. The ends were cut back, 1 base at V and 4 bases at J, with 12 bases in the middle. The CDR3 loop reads CASGLGRAGPDTQYF. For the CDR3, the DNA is TGTGCTAGTGGTTTGGGCAGGGCGGGCCCAGATACGCAGTATTTT.

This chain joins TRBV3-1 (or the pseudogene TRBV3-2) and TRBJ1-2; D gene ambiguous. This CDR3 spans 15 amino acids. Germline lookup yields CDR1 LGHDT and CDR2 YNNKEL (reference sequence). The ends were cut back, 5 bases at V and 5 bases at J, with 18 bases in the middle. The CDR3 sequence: CASSGLGEGGYGYTF. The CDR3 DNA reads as TGTGCCAGCAGCGGACTCGGCGAGGGTGGGTATGGCTACACCTTC.

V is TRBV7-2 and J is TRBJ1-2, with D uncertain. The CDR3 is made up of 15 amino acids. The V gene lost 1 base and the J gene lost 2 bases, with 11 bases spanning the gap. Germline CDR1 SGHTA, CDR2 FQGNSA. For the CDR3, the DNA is TGTGCCAGCAGCTTAGAAAGAGGGCTGAACTATGGCTACACCTTC. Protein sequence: CASSLERGLNYGYTF.

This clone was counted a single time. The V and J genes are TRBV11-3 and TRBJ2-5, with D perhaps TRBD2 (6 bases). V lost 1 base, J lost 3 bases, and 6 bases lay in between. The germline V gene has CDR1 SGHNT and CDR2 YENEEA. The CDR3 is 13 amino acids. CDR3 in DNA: TGTGCCAGCAGCTTAGGGGGGGAAGAGACCCAGTACTTC. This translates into CASSLGGEETQYF.

The CDR3, as DNA: TGCAGTGTTAGTCCACGAGTTTCTGATACGCAGTATTTT. This encodes CSVSPRVSDTQYF. The chain recombines TRBV20-1 with TRBJ2-3; D not certain. The germline gives CDR1 DFQATT, CDR2 SNEGSKA (reference sequence). V lost 7 bases, J lost 6 bases, and 17 bases lay in between. This CDR3 is 13 amino acids long.

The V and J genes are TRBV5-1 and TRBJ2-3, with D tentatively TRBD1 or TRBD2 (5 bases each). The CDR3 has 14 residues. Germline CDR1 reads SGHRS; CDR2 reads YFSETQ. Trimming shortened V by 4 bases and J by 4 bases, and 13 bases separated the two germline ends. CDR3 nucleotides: TGCGCCAGCAGCCCGGGACCCAGCCCAGATACGCAGTATTTT. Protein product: CASSPGPSPDTQYF.

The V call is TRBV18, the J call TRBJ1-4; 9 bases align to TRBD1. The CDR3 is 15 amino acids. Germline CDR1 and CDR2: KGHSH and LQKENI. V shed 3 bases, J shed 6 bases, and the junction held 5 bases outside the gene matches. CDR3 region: CASSPPGQGDEKLFF. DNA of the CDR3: TGTGCCAGCTCACCGCCGGGACAGGGCGATGAAAAACTGTTTTTT.

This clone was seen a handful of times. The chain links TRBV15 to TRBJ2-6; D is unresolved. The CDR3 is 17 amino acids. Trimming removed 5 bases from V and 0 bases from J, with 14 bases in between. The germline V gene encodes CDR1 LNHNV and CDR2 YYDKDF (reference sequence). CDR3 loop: CATSPGLGSSGANVLTF. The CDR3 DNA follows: TGTGCCACCAGCCCTGGGCTAGGCAGCTCTGGGGCCAACGTCCTGACTTTC.

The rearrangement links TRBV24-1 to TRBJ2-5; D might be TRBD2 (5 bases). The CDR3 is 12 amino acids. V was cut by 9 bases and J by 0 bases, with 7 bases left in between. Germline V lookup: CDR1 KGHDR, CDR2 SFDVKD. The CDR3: CATGRDQETQYF. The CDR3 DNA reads TGTGCCACCGGGCGGGACCAAGAGACCCAGTACTTC.

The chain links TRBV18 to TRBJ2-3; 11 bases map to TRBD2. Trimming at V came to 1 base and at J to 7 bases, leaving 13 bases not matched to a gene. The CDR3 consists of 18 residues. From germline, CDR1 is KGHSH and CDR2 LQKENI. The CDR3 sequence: CASSPQNLAGGSPNTQYF. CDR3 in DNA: TGTGCCAGCTCACCACAAAACCTAGCGGGGGGCTCCCCGAATACGCAGTATTTT.

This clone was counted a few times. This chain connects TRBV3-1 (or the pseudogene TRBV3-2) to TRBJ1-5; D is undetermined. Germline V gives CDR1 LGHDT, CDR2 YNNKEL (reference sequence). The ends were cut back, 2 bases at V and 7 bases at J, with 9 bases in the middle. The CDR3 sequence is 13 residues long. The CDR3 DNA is TGTGCCAGCAGCCAATCCCCCGAGCAGCCCCAGCATTTT. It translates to CASSQSPEQPQHF.

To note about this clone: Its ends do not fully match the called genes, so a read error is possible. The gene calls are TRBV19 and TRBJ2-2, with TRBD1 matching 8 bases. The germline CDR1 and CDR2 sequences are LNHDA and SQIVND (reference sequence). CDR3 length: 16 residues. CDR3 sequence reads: CASSIAIGTGAGELFF. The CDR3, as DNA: TGTGCCAGTAGCATAGCGATCGGGACAGGTGCCGGGGAGCTGTTTTTT.

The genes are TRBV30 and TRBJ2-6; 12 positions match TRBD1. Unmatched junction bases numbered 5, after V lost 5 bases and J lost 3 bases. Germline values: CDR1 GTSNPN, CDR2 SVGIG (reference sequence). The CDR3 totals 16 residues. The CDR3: CAWYRDRGLGANVLTF. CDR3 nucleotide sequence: TGTGCCTGGTACCGGGACAGGGGGCTTGGGGCCAACGTCCTGACTTTC. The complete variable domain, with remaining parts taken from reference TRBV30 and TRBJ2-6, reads SQTIHQWPATLVQPVGSPLSLECTVEGTSNPNLYWYRQAAGRGLQLLFYSVGIGQISSEVPQNLSASRPQDRQFILSSKKLLLSDSGFYLCAWYRDRGLGANVLTFGAGSRLTVL.

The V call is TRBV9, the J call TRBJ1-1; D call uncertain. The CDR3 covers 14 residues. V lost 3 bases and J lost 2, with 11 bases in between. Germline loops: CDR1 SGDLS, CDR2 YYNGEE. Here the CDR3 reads CASSADLGNTEAFF. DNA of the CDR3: TGTGCCAGCAGCGCAGACCTGGGAAACACTGAAGCTTTCTTT.

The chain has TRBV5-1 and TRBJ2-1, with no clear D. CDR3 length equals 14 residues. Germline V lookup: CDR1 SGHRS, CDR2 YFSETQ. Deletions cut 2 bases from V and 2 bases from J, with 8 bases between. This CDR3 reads CASSLRRTYNEQFF. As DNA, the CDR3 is TGCGCCAGCAGCTTAAGGCGGACCTACAATGAGCAGTTCTTC.

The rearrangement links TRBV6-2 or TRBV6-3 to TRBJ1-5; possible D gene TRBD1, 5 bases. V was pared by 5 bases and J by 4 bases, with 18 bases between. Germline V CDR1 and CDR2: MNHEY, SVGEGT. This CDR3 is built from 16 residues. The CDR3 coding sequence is TGTGCCAGCAGTCCACCCCGTCAGGGAAGGAATCAGCCCCAGCATTTT. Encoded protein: CASSPPRQGRNQPQHF.

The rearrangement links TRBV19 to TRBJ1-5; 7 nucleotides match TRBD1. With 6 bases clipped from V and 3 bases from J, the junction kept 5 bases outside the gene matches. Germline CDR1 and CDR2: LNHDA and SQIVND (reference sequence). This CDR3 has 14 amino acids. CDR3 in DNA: TGTGCCAGTAGATTGGACAGGCCCAATCAGCCCCAGCATTTT. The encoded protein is CASRLDRPNQPQHF.

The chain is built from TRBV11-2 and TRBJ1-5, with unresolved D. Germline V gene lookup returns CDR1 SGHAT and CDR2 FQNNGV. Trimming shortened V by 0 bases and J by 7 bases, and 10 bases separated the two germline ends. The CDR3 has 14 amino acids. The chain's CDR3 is CASSLDRGGQPQHF. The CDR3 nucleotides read TGTGCCAGCAGCTTAGATAGAGGAGGCCAGCCCCAGCATTTT.

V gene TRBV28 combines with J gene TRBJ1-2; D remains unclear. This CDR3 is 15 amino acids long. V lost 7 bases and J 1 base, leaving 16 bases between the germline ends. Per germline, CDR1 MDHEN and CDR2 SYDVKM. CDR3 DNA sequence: TGTGCCAGCACCCAGTGGGCAGTCGGTAACTATGGCTACACCTTC. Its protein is CASTQWAVGNYGYTF.

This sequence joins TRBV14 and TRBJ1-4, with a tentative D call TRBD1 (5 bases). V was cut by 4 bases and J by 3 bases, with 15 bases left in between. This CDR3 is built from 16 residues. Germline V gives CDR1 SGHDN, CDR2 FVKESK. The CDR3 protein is CASSRGLGVANEKLFF. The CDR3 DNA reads TGTGCCAGCAGCCGAGGGTTGGGGGTAGCTAATGAAAAACTGTTTTTT.

DNA of the CDR3: TGTGCCAGCAGACGGACAGTGAACAATGAGCAGTTCTTC. The encoded protein is CASRRTVNNEQFF. The chain employs TRBV2 and TRBJ2-1; possible D gene TRBD1, 6 bases. Germline lookup yields CDR1 SNHLY and CDR2 FYNNEI. This CDR3 has 13 residues. Trimming pared 6 bases from V and 5 bases from J, leaving 11 bases between.

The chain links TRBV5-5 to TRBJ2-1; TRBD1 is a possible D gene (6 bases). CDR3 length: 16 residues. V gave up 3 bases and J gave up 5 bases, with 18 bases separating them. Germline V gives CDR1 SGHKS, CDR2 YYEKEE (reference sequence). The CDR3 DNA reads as TGTGCCAGCAGCTCCGCTTTAGGGACACCTAACAATGAGCAGTTCTTC. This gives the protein CASSSALGTPNNEQFF.

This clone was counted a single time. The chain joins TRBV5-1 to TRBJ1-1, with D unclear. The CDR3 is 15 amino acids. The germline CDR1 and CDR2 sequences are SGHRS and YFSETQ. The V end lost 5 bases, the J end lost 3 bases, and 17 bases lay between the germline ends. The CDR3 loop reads CASRALSVGYTEAFF. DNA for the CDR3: TGCGCCAGCAGGGCCTTGAGTGTCGGCTACACTGAAGCTTTCTTT.

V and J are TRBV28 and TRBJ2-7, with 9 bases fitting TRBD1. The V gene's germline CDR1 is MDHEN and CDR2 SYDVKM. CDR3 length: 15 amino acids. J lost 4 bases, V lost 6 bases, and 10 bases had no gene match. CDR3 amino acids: CASSPDRGSTYEQYV. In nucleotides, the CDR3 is TGTGCCAGCAGCCCGGACAGGGGCTCCACGTACGAGCAGTACGTC.

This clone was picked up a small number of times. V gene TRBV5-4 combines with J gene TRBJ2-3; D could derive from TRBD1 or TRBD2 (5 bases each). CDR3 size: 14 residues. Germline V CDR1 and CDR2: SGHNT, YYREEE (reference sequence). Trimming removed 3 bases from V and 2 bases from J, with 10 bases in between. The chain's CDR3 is CASSSGTLTDTQYF. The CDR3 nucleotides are TGTGCCAGCAGCTCCGGGACCCTCACAGATACGCAGTATTTT.

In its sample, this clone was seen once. As DNA, the CDR3 is TGTGCCAGCTCACCAATACGGTCTAGCGGGCGTGAAGAGCAGTTCTTC. This translates into CASSPIRSSGREEQFF. V is TRBV18 and J is TRBJ2-1; 8 nucleotides agree with TRBD2. V dropped 2 bases and J dropped 10; count of bases not matched to a gene: 13. Germline V lookup: CDR1 KGHSH, CDR2 LQKENI. This CDR3 has 16 amino acids.

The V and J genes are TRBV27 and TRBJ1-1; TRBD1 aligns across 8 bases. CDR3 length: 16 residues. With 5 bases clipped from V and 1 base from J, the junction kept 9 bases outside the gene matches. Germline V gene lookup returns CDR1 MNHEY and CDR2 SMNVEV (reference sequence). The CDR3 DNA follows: TGTGCCAGCAGTCTCCAGGGGGCTGGTCGGAACACTGAAGCTTTCTTT. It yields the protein CASSLQGAGRNTEAFF.

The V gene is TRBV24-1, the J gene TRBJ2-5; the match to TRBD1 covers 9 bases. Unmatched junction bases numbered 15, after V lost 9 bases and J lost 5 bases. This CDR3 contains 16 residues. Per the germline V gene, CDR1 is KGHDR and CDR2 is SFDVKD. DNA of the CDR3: TGTGCCACCGGATACCTGGGACAGGGAAACTCGGAGACCCAGTACTTC. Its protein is CATGYLGQGNSETQYF.

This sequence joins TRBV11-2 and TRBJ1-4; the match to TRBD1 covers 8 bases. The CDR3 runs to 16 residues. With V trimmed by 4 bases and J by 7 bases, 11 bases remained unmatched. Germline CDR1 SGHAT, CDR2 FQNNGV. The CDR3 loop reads CASSSTGVRIVEKLFF. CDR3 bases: TGTGCCAGCAGCTCGACAGGGGTTAGGATTGTTGAAAAACTGTTTTTT. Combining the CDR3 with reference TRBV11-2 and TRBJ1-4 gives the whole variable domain EAGVAQSPRYKIIEKRQSVAFWCNPISGHATLYWYQQILGQGPKLLIQFQNNGVVDDSQLPKDRFSAERLKGVDSTLKIQPAKLEDSAVYLCASSSTGVRIVEKLFFGSGTQLSVL.

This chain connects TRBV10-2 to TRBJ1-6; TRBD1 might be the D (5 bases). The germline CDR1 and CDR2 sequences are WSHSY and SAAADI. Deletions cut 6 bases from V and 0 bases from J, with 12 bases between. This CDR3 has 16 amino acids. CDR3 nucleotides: TGCGCCAGCAGACTCAAGGGGAGCTCCTATAATTCACCCCTCCACTTT. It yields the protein CASRLKGSSYNSPLHF.